A selection of T cell receptor beta chains follows, all from one sample in a study of blood T cells in healthy people across ages. TCRdb reprocessed the 5' RACE reads via MiXCR and lists one record per CDR3 protein. The sample yields 1.5 million to 2 million distinct CDR3 sequences, about 39% seen once. Sequencing was done on a sample of blood. These receptor sequences come from a human donor in good health. Both conserved end residues are part of each CDR3. A D gene is named only where the DNA matches it firmly. Expanded clones get a size class; other rows say once, few or many, or leave the size out.

CDR3: CASSQFGSYNEQFF
DNA: TGTGCCAGCAGCCAATTCGGCTCCTACAATGAGCAGTTCTTC
D: .
J: TRBJ2-1
V: TRBV12-3/TRBV12-4
size: .

CDR3: CASSQATGGGGDTQYF
DNA: TGTGCCAGCAGCCAAGCAACAGGGGGTGGTGGAGATACGCAGTATTTT
D: TRBD1
J: TRBJ2-3
V: TRBV3-1
size: .

CDR3: CASSPQSKGGYEQYF
DNA: TGTGCCAGCAGCCCCCAAAGTAAGGGGGGTTACGAGCAGTACTTC
D: .
J: TRBJ2-7
V: TRBV7-2
size: .

CDR3: CTSTKGGQPLSYEQYF
DNA: TGTACCAGCACCAAAGGGGGACAGCCCCTGTCCTACGAGCAGTACTTC
D: TRBD1
J: TRBJ2-7
V: TRBV27
size: .

CDR3: CASSLETGLAGETQYF
DNA: TGTGCCAGCAGCTTAGAAACGGGGTTAGCGGGAGAGACCCAGTACTTC
D: TRBD2
J: TRBJ2-5
V: TRBV7-2
size: .

CDR3: CASSLSTGSTANVLTF
DNA: TGCGCCAGCAGTCTATCGACAGGGTCTACGGCCAACGTCCTGACTTTC
D: TRBD1
J: TRBJ2-6
V: TRBV5-1
size: .

CDR3: CASSHSGGPSSYNSPLHF
DNA: TGTGCCAGCAGCCACTCAGGGGGCCCAAGCTCCTATAATTCACCCCTCCACTTT
D: TRBD1
J: TRBJ1-6
V: TRBV28
size: .

CDR3: CSARGRTGGKSGANVLTF
DNA: TGCAGTGCTAGGGGGAGGACAGGGGGAAAATCTGGGGCCAACGTCCTGACTTTC
D: TRBD1
J: TRBJ2-6
V: TRBV20-1
size: .

CDR3: CASSLISGRTEAFF
DNA: TGTGCCAGCAGCTTAATATCGGGGCGCACTGAAGCTTTCTTT
D: .
J: TRBJ1-1
V: TRBV7-2
size: .

CDR3: CASSQRRENYGYTF
DNA: TGTGCCAGCTCTCAGCGGAGGGAAAACTATGGCTACACCTTC
D: .
J: TRBJ1-2
V: TRBV18
size: few

CDR3: CASSPRGRAEAFF
DNA: TGTGCCAGCAGCCCCCGGGGTCGCGCTGAAGCTTTCTTT
D: .
J: TRBJ1-1
V: TRBV11-1
size: few

CDR3: CASSQAPTGGYGYTF
DNA: TGCGCCAGCAGCCAAGCGCCGACAGGAGGCTATGGCTACACCTTC
D: .
J: TRBJ1-2
V: TRBV4-3
size: few

CDR3: CASSSINSYNEQFF
DNA: TGTGCCAGCAGCTCGATCAACAGTTACAATGAGCAGTTCTTC
D: .
J: TRBJ2-1
V: TRBV7-2
size: .

CDR3: CASSLVADEQFF
DNA: TGTGCCAGCAGTTTAGTTGCGGATGAGCAGTTCTTC
D: .
J: TRBJ2-1
V: TRBV12-3/TRBV12-4
size: .

CDR3: CSAEVGGRSDTQYF
DNA: TGCAGTGCTGAGGTGGGGGGCCGATCAGATACGCAGTATTTT
D: .
J: TRBJ2-3
V: TRBV20-1
size: few

CDR3: CASSSGTSGGENIQYF
DNA: TGCGCCAGCAGTTCTGGGACTAGCGGGGGTGAAAACATTCAGTACTTC
D: TRBD2
J: TRBJ2-4
V: TRBV5-1
size: .

CDR3: CSALTGDEVNEQYF
DNA: TGCAGTGCTCTAACAGGGGACGAGGTGAACGAGCAGTACTTC
D: TRBD1
J: TRBJ2-7
V: TRBV20-1
size: many

CDR3: CASTQADRGLSGNTIYF
DNA: TGTGCCAGCACCCAGGCGGACAGGGGTCTCTCTGGAAACACCATATATTTT
D: TRBD1
J: TRBJ1-3
V: TRBV28
size: .

CDR3: CASSLAAGFGYGYTF
DNA: TGTGCCAGCAGCTTAGCAGCTGGGTTCGGCTATGGCTACACCTTC
D: .
J: TRBJ1-2
V: TRBV7-2
size: few

CDR3: CASSPTLPALSDEQFF
DNA: TGTGCCAGCAGCCCAACTCTACCAGCCCTCAGCGATGAGCAGTTCTTC
D: .
J: TRBJ2-1
V: TRBV14
size: once

CDR3: CASSPRLENGEQYF
DNA: TGTGCCAGCAGCCCCCGTCTTGAGAATGGGGAGCAGTACTTC
D: .
J: TRBJ2-7
V: TRBV6-2/TRBV6-3
size: .

CDR3: CASSARRDTEAFF
DNA: TGTGCCAGCAGCGCTCGGCGCGACACTGAAGCTTTCTTT
D: .
J: TRBJ1-1
V: TRBV13
size: .

CDR3: CASSLFSRPGTGGNEQFF
DNA: TGCGCCAGCAGCTTGTTCAGCCGGCCCGGGACCGGGGGCAATGAGCAGTTCTTC
D: .
J: TRBJ2-1
V: TRBV5-1
size: .

CDR3: CSASGQGTETQYF
DNA: TGCAGTGCTAGCGGGCAGGGGACAGAGACCCAGTACTTC
D: .
J: TRBJ2-5
V: TRBV20-1
size: .

CDR3: CTSSLMLETQYF
DNA: TGTACCAGCAGTTTAATGCTAGAGACCCAGTACTTC
D: .
J: TRBJ2-5
V: TRBV12-3/TRBV12-4
size: .

CDR3: CASSFWQGGGDTGELFF
DNA: TGTGCCAGCAGCTTCTGGCAGGGCGGGGGTGACACCGGGGAGCTGTTTTTT
D: TRBD2
J: TRBJ2-2
V: TRBV7-6
size: .

CDR3: CASSWNRQGLYNEQFF
DNA: TGTGCCAGCAGCTGGAACCGACAGGGGCTATACAATGAGCAGTTCTTC
D: TRBD1
J: TRBJ2-1
V: TRBV6-5
size: .

CDR3: CASSSSGQRSEQYF
DNA: TGTGCCAGCAGCTCCTCGGGACAGAGATCAGAGCAGTACTTC
D: TRBD1
J: TRBJ2-5
V: TRBV7-3
size: .

CDR3: CSAIPGTSGVYEQYF
DNA: TGCAGTGCCATTCCCGGGACTAGCGGGGTCTACGAGCAGTACTTC
D: TRBD2
J: TRBJ2-7
V: TRBV20-1
size: many

CDR3: CASSHRPGGTQYF
DNA: TGCGCCAGCAGCCATCGTCCGGGGGGGACCCAGTACTTC
D: TRBD2
J: TRBJ2-5
V: TRBV4-1
size: .

CDR3: CASSQLSREGGYTF
DNA: TGCGCCAGCAGCCAATTGTCCAGGGAGGGTGGCTACACCTTC
D: .
J: TRBJ1-2
V: TRBV4-1
size: .

CDR3: CASGYTGTSGAKPYEQYF
DNA: TGTGCTAGTGGCTACACCGGGACTAGCGGGGCTAAGCCCTACGAGCAGTACTTC
D: TRBD2
J: TRBJ2-7
V: TRBV12-5
size: .

CDR3: CASSSLPNRGRYGYTF
DNA: TGTGCCAGCAGTTCTCTACCAAACAGGGGGAGGTATGGCTACACCTTC
D: TRBD1
J: TRBJ1-2
V: TRBV27
size: few

CDR3: CASSSVRGDNEQFF
DNA: TGTGCCAGCAGCTCCGTCCGGGGTGACAATGAGCAGTTCTTC
D: .
J: TRBJ2-1
V: TRBV7-2
size: .

CDR3: CASSAESLAGNEQFF
DNA: TGTGCCAGCAGTGCGGAGTCTTTAGCGGGGAATGAGCAGTTCTTC
D: TRBD2
J: TRBJ2-1
V: TRBV18
size: few

CDR3: CASIDRVDSGNTIYF
DNA: TGTGCCAGCATAGATCGGGTCGACTCTGGAAACACCATATATTTT
D: .
J: TRBJ1-3
V: TRBV7-9
size: .

CDR3: CASSLDGTDYYGYTF
DNA: TGCGCCAGCAGCTTGGATGGGACGGACTACTATGGCTACACCTTC
D: .
J: TRBJ1-2
V: TRBV5-1
size: few

CDR3: CSASHLRSYEQYF
DNA: TGCAGCGCCTCACACCTGAGGTCCTACGAGCAGTACTTC
D: .
J: TRBJ2-7
V: TRBV29-1
size: few

CDR3: CSATARRSLSGYTF
DNA: TGCAGTGCGACAGCGAGGAGAAGCCTTAGTGGCTACACCTTC
D: .
J: TRBJ1-2
V: TRBV20-1
size: .

CDR3: CASTSPWRGTPDEQFF
DNA: TGTGCCAGCACCTCCCCGTGGCGGGGGACCCCAGATGAGCAGTTCTTC
D: TRBD2
J: TRBJ2-1
V: TRBV6-2/TRBV6-3
size: .

CDR3: CASSLLNSVETQYF
DNA: TGTGCCAGCAGCTTACTTAATAGTGTGGAGACCCAGTACTTC
D: .
J: TRBJ2-5
V: TRBV7-2
size: .

CDR3: CASSLAQIHGVRYNEQFF
DNA: TGTGCCAGCAGCTTAGCGCAAATACACGGGGTTCGTTACAATGAGCAGTTCTTC
D: .
J: TRBJ2-1
V: TRBV7-9
size: .

CDR3: CSVDWLAGYNEQFF
DNA: TGCAGCGTTGACTGGCTAGCGGGCTACAATGAGCAGTTCTTC
D: TRBD2
J: TRBJ2-1
V: TRBV29-1
size: .

CDR3: CSARGGAGETQYF
DNA: TGCAGTGCTAGAGGGGGGGCCGGGGAGACCCAGTACTTC
D: .
J: TRBJ2-5
V: TRBV20-1
size: .

CDR3: CASSLLREDGYTF
DNA: TGTGCCAGCAGTTTGCTCCGGGAGGATGGCTACACCTTC
D: .
J: TRBJ1-2
V: TRBV6-5
size: few

CDR3: CASSFPGAGSTDTQYF
DNA: TGTGCCAGCAGCTTCCCGGGGGCGGGTAGCACAGATACGCAGTATTTT
D: .
J: TRBJ2-3
V: TRBV13
size: .

CDR3: CASSPTNPSYEQYF
DNA: TGTGCCAGCAGCCCCACGAACCCATCCTACGAGCAGTACTTC
D: .
J: TRBJ2-7
V: TRBV6-5
size: .

CDR3: CASSRPAGAGDEQFF
DNA: TGTGCCAGCAGCCGCCCTGCGGGGGCCGGGGATGAGCAGTTCTTC
D: .
J: TRBJ2-1
V: TRBV4-2
size: .

CDR3: CASEGQTSYEQYF
DNA: TGTGCCAGCGAGGGACAGACCTCCTACGAGCAGTACTTC
D: TRBD1
J: TRBJ2-7
V: TRBV5-5
size: .

CDR3: CASSLPTGARSYNSPLHF
DNA: TGTGCCAGCAGTTTGCCGACAGGGGCGAGATCCTATAATTCACCCCTCCACTTT
D: TRBD1
J: TRBJ1-6
V: TRBV27
size: .

CDR3: CSAHKGGETQFF
DNA: TGCAGTGCTCACAAAGGGGGGGAGACCCAGTTCTTC
D: .
J: TRBJ2-1
V: TRBV20-1
size: few

CDR3: CSAPDFTSEQFF
DNA: TGCAGTGCTCCGGACTTCACAAGTGAGCAGTTCTTC
D: .
J: TRBJ2-1
V: TRBV20-1
size: few

CDR3: CASSLGGGGQDIQYF
DNA: TGTGCCAGCAGCTTAGGGGGCGGAGGCCAGGACATTCAGTACTTC
D: .
J: TRBJ2-4
V: TRBV7-9
size: few

CDR3: CASSLTGTGGSLYGYTF
DNA: TGTGCCAGCAGTTTGACCGGGACAGGGGGCTCCCTCTATGGCTACACCTTC
D: TRBD1
J: TRBJ1-2
V: TRBV12-3/TRBV12-4
size: few

CDR3: CASSPSWWDRGTDTQYF
DNA: TGTGCCAGCAGCCCCTCTTGGTGGGACAGGGGCACAGATACGCAGTATTTT
D: TRBD1
J: TRBJ2-3
V: TRBV11-2
size: few

CDR3: CASSLYRVGGNQYF
DNA: TGTGCCAGCAGCCTTTATCGGGTAGGGGGCAACCAGTACTTC
D: TRBD1
J: TRBJ2-7
V: TRBV27
size: .